This paragraph reports one TCR beta chain. This receptor's antigen is unknown. There are no base qualities to consult, and no much larger clone falls within one base. This record belongs to a study of blood T cell repertoires in COVID-19 (dated by TCRdb to 2019 to 2021). In the study overall: Samples from collaborators originated in the United States, Italy and Spain and spanned both the acute and convalescent phases of COVID-19. The prospective study material was composed of cDNA or gDNA derived from T cells, B-cell-depleted T cells, or PBMCs. Where available, HLA class I and class II types were taken from metadata supplied by the sample provider and were not determined by assay-based typing. The repertoires were released in a freely available public database meant as a resource for research on the immune response to SARS-CoV-2. Samples came from the ongoing ImmuneRACE study (first 160 participants) plus 1,254 subjects from 6 global collaborators. The dataset comprised deeply sampled blood TCRbeta repertoires from subjects exposed to, actively infected with, or recovered from COVID-19. The sample metadata nearly always contained a de-identified subject ID, COVID-19 status, age in years and sex.

Results and caveats for the whole study, not just this receptor: Clinical and demographic metadata were provided uncurated, with the amount varying by source and participant.

TCRbeta CDR3 regions were amplified from genomic DNA by means of the immunoSEQ Assay, a bias-controlled multiplex PCR. As for the authors' bioinformatics: Nucleated cell counts per sample were estimated from amplification of reference gene primers within the assay. Sequence reads were collapsed and filtered to measure the absolute abundance of every unique TCRbeta CDR3 rearrangement. For each sample, productive Simpson clonality was calculated as the square root of Simpson's diversity index over productive rearrangements. TCRdb carries this immuneACCESS record with in-frame sequences only. Its versions omit some clonotypes, under half of them owing to an unresolved V gene in the studies checked, with the rest unexplained. From that table come the V and J calls and clone size; the DNA was used to work out D and trimming. This sample holds approximately 63,000 clones; 91% were observed only once. Roughly 9% of the sample is in the top ten clones.

V is reduced by 3 bases and J by 2 bases, leaving a spacing of 11 bases between them. Counted from cysteine to phenylalanine, this CDR3 has 16 amino acids. The sequence is cut down to CDR3 DNA, 48 bases in frame from base 1. Reading the germline V gene (reference sequence) gives CDR1 MNHEY and CDR2 SMNVEV. The collaborating institutions used their own protocols to collect whole blood in K2EDTA tubes. For TCRbeta analysis, collaborator samples were shipped as frozen whole blood, as isolated PBMCs, or as DNA extracted from either sample type. The specimen sequenced was peripheral blood. This TCR was recovered from a human donor in a cohort sampled during active COVID-19. Rearrangement joined TRBV27 to TRBJ1-6, with no confident D gene call. The DNA is as follows: TGTGCCAGCAGTTTTTCCCTAGCCGCCTATAATTCACCCCTCCACTTT. This gives the protein CASSFSLAAYNSPLHF.